A selection of T cell receptor beta chains follows, all from one sample in a study of blood T cells in healthy people across ages. From the 5' RACE reads, TCRdb called clonotypes with MiXCR, one entry per CDR3 protein. Of 800,000 or so distinct CDR3 sequences detected, 20% to 30% appear once; the ten largest clones hold more than 3%. In addition, the sample was reused for a study of T cells of mothers and their children.

Sequencing input: blood. These receptors were collected from a boy aged 10-17 years in good health. The CDR3 runs from the conserved cysteine through the conserved F or W. D genes are given only for firm matches. Size values are once, few and many counts, or a class for expanded clones, and some rows have none.

>TRBJ2-5|many|.|TRBV3-1
TGTGCCAGCAGCCCCGGCCAACGGGGTGAGACCCAGTACTTC
CASSPGQRGETQYF
>TRBJ2-7|.|TRBD2|TRBV27
TGTGCCAGCTGGAGAGCCGGGACTAGCCCTTCCTACGAGCAGTACTTC
CASWRAGTSPSYEQYF
>TRBJ1-2|.|.|TRBV4-3
TGCGCTAGCAGCCAAGAAAAGCACTATGGCTACACCTTC
CASSQEKHYGYTF
>TRBJ2-2|.|.|TRBV20-1
TGCAGTGCTAGAGGACTAGATCATATCACCGGGGAGCTGTTTTTT
CSARGLDHITGELFF
>TRBJ2-1|once|.|TRBV20-1
TGCAGTGCTAGAGTTCGGGCATACAATGAGCAGTTCTTC
CSARVRAYNEQFF
>TRBJ2-3|.|.|TRBV20-1
TGCAGTGGCAGCCGTCTGTTGGCCCGCGGCACCACAGATACGCAGTATTTT
CSGSRLLARGTTDTQYF
>TRBJ2-3|few|.|TRBV14
TGTGCCAGCAGCCCATCGTCTGCTGGTACGCAGTATTTT
CASSPSSAGTQYF
>TRBJ2-7|few|TRBD1|TRBV29-1
TGCAGCGTTGTACTTAGTGACAGGGAAAGCTACGAGCAGTACTTC
CSVVLSDRESYEQYF
>TRBJ2-1|.|.|TRBV12-3/TRBV12-4
TGTGCCAGCAGAGCCAGAGAACCTTACAATGAGCAGTTCTTC
CASRAREPYNEQFF
>TRBJ2-5|many|.|TRBV7-2
TGTGCCAGCAGCTTAGGCGCGGAGATCCAAGAGACCCAGTACTTC
CASSLGAEIQETQYF
>TRBJ1-4|few|.|TRBV7-3
TGTGCCAGCAGCTTAACGGCAGGGACTAATGAAAAACTGTTTTTT
CASSLTAGTNEKLFF
>TRBJ2-2|.|.|TRBV29-1
TGCAGCGTTGAGGCGGGCACCGGGGAGCTGTTTTTT
CSVEAGTGELFF
>TRBJ2-3|few|TRBD2|TRBV3-1
TGTGCCGTTGGGGAGGGTCCCATACCGGGCACAGATACGCAGTATTTT
CAVGEGPIPGTDTQYF
>TRBJ2-7|.|.|TRBV30
TGTGCCTGGAGTACCCAGGGATTGTTGACGAAGCAGTACTTC
CAWSTQGLLTKQYF
>TRBJ2-7|many|.|TRBV29-1
TGCAGCGTTGAACGGGACCACTCCTACGAGCAGTACTTC
CSVERDHSYEQYF